This TCR beta chain originates from a study of shared clonotypes between healthy human individuals. Germline trimming cut 1 base from V and 5 bases from J; bases unmatched to any gene: 3. CDR1 and CDR2 (germline): LNHDA, SQIVND (reference sequence). The CDR3 is 15 residues long. The sample holds a few counts of this clone. Method: immunoSEQ multiplex PCR; TCRdb's copy keeps in-frame clones and lacks some. The sample shows 950,000 to 1,100,000 clones, about 77% of them seen only once. The source material was memory CD4+ T cells sorted from blood. Indicated subset: CD45RA-negative fraction. The chain joins TRBV19 to TRBJ2-5, with TRBD2 matching over 11 bases. The receptor's source is a man aged 18 to 29 in good health. In DNA form, the CDR3 reads TGTGCCAGTAGTATAGTGACTAGCGGGATGGAGACCCAGTACTTC. It is translated as CASSIVTSGMETQYF.